These T cell receptor beta chains were read from a single sample in a study of identical twins. TCRdb ran MiXCR on the 5' RACE reads and lists one entry per CDR3 protein. The repertoire includes 310,000 or so distinct CDR3 sequences, about 8.9% of them detected once, and approximately 2.1% sits in the top ten. This sample also belongs to another study, concerning yellow fever vaccine responses in identical twins.

Source material: memory (CD45RO+) T cells sorted from blood. These receptors were obtained from a woman aged 18-29 years in good health. Each CDR3 is given with its conserved first and last residue. D genes are given only for firm matches. Some rows have no size entry. The others give once, few or many, or a class for an expanded clone.

J gene,clone size,D gene,CDR3 length,V gene,CDR3 DNA,CDR3 protein
TRBJ2-6,.,.,17,TRBV5-1,TGCGCCAGCACATGGGACACGTTATATTCTGGGGCCAACGTCCTGACTTTC,CASTWDTLYSGANVLTF
TRBJ1-4,few,TRBD1,12,TRBV20-1,TGCAGTGCTAGAATCTCAGACAGGGTACTGTTTTTT,CSARISDRVLFF
TRBJ1-5,.,.,13,TRBV12-3/TRBV12-4,TGTGCCAGCAGTTTAGCCGGCGGTCAGCCCCAGCATTTT,CASSLAGGQPQHF
TRBJ2-7,.,TRBD1,15,TRBV20-1,TGCAGTGCTACCCGACCTGGACAGGGGGCCTACGAGCAGTACTTC,CSATRPGQGAYEQYF
TRBJ2-1,many,.,13,TRBV12-3/TRBV12-4,TGTGCCAGCTCGGGAGAGATCTACAATGAGCAGTTCTTC,CASSGEIYNEQFF
TRBJ2-5,.,.,15,TRBV6-1,TGTGCCAGCAGTGACAGGCTTGAGTACCAAGAGACCCAGTACTTC,CASSDRLEYQETQYF
TRBJ2-3,many,TRBD1,15,TRBV12-3/TRBV12-4,TGTGCCAGCAGTTTAGCACGGACAGGGACAGATACGCAGTATTTT,CASSLARTGTDTQYF
TRBJ2-3,many,.,15,TRBV6-1,TGTGCCAGCAGTGAGGGGGGGGGCGGGGTGGATACGCAGTATTTT,CASSEGGGGVDTQYF
TRBJ2-3,many,TRBD2,14,TRBV12-3/TRBV12-4,TGTGCCAGCAGCAAGACTAGCTGGGCAGATACGCAGTATTTT,CASSKTSWADTQYF
TRBJ1-1,.,TRBD1,11,TRBV7-9,TGTGCCAGCAGCCGTGTTAGGGGGCCTTACTTT,CASSRVRGPYF
TRBJ2-3,many,.,14,TRBV5-6,TGTGCCAGCAGCTTGGGGGGTACGGGAGATACGCAGTATTTT,CASSLGGTGDTQYF
TRBJ2-2,few,TRBD2,16,TRBV6-5,TGTGCCAGCAGTTACGGAACTAGCGCCGGCACCGGGGAGCTGTTTTTT,CASSYGTSAGTGELFF
TRBJ1-5,many,.,14,TRBV5-1,TGCGCCAGCAGCTCGGGCGACAGAAATCAGCCCCAGCATTTT,CASSSGDRNQPQHF
TRBJ2-1,many,TRBD2,15,TRBV18,TGTGCCAGCTCACCACCGACTAGCGGAAACAATGAGCAGTTCTTC,CASSPPTSGNNEQFF
TRBJ2-4,.,.,17,TRBV7-9,TGTGCCATGAGCTTAGGGTACCGGTCCCTAGCCAAAAACATTCAGTACTTC,CAMSLGYRSLAKNIQYF
TRBJ2-7,many,TRBD2,13,TRBV20-1,TGCAGTGCTGCCGGGACTAGCGCATACGAGCAGTACTTC,CSAAGTSAYEQYF
TRBJ1-4,few,.,14,TRBV28,TGTGCCAGCAGTTTACGGGCACCCTATGAAAAACTGTTTTTT,CASSLRAPYEKLFF
TRBJ2-7,many,.,14,TRBV15,TGTGCCACCAGCAGAGAAGTGGGCAGCTACGAGCAGTACTTC,CATSREVGSYEQYF
TRBJ2-3,few,.,16,TRBV7-9,TGTGCCAGCAGCTTAGGGACGGTCATCTCCACAGATACGCAGTATTTT,CASSLGTVISTDTQYF
TRBJ2-1,many,TRBD2,14,TRBV2,TGTGCCAGCAGGGCCCCTCAGCGGGAGAATGAGCAGTTCTTC,CASRAPQRENEQFF
TRBJ1-6,few,.,13,TRBV10-1,TGCGCCAGCAGTGCTGGGACAACTTCACCCCTCCACTTT,CASSAGTTSPLHF
TRBJ2-6,many,TRBD2,18,TRBV14,TGTGCCAGCAGCCCCGGGACTAGCGTACGCTCTGGGGCCAACGTCCTGACTTTC,CASSPGTSVRSGANVLTF
TRBJ2-1,.,.,16,TRBV28,TGTGCCAGCAGTTTGGCAGGCGTCGGGTCCTACAATGAGCAGTTCTTC,CASSLAGVGSYNEQFF
TRBJ2-5,.,TRBD1,15,TRBV24-1,TGTGCCACCAGCCGGACAGGGGGCAGTGGAGAGACCCAGTACTTC,CATSRTGGSGETQYF
TRBJ2-5,few,.,14,TRBV3-1,TGTGCCAGCAGCCAGGCTACAGGATGGGAGACCCAGTACTTC,CASSQATGWETQYF
TRBJ1-1,few,TRBD1,15,TRBV18,TGTGCCAGCTCACGACAGGGCAGTCGGAACACTGAAGCTTTCTTT,CASSRQGSRNTEAFF
TRBJ2-1,few,TRBD2,16,TRBV28,TGTGCCAGCAGCCCCAGCGGGGGAGAATCCTACAATGAGCAGTTCTTC,CASSPSGGESYNEQFF
TRBJ2-5,.,.,15,TRBV15,TGTGCCACCAGCCCCCAGTCGAGGTCGGGAGAGACCCAGTACTTC,CATSPQSRSGETQYF
TRBJ2-1,.,.,14,TRBV2,TGTGCCAGCTATAGGGGGACACCTTACAATGAGCAGTTCTTC,CASYRGTPYNEQFF
TRBJ2-3,many,TRBD2,15,TRBV5-5,TGTGCCAGCAGCTTTCCTAGCGGGATTCTAGATACGCAGTATTTT,CASSFPSGILDTQYF
TRBJ2-4,few,TRBD1,15,TRBV11-2,TGTGCCAGCAGCTCATCGGACAGGGGAAAAAACATTCAGTACTTC,CASSSSDRGKNIQYF
TRBJ1-1,.,TRBD1,21,TRBV27,TGTGCCAGCAGTTTCCCGGACAGGACACCCCCCGACCCAGGGGTGAACACTGAAGCTTTCTTT,CASSFPDRTPPDPGVNTEAFF
TRBJ1-1,few,.,15,TRBV7-2,TGTGCCAGCAGCTTAATCGGGGGGGCTGGCACTGAAGCTTTCTTT,CASSLIGGAGTEAFF
TRBJ2-3,.,TRBD2,15,TRBV20-1,TGCAGTGCAACCTCTCCGGGACTAGGTACAGATACGCAGTATTTT,CSATSPGLGTDTQYF
TRBJ2-2,.,.,14,TRBV5-5,TGTGCCAGCACTTATGCGTCGAACACCGGGGAGCTGTTTTTT,CASTYASNTGELFF
TRBJ2-7,.,TRBD2,14,TRBV2,TGTGCCAGCAGTACTAGCGCGGGAGCAGGCGAGCAGTACTTC,CASSTSAGAGEQYF
TRBJ1-2,few,TRBD1,15,TRBV10-2,TGCGCCAGCAGCCTAGGACAGGGGACTAACTATGGCTACACCTTC,CASSLGQGTNYGYTF
TRBJ2-5,.,.,15,TRBV6-1,TGTGCCAGCAGTGAATTAGGAGGCCCACAAGAGACCCAGTACTTC,CASSELGGPQETQYF